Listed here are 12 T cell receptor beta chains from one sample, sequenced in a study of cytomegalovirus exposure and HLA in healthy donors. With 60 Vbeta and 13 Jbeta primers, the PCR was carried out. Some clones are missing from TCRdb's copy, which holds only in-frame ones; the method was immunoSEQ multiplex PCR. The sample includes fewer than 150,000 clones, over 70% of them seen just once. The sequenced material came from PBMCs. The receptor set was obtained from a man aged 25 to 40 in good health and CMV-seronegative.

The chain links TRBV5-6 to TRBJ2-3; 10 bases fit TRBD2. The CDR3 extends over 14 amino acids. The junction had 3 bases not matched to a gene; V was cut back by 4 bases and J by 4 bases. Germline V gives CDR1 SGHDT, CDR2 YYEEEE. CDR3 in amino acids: CASSLGLAADTQYF. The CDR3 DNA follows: TGTGCCAGCAGCCTCGGACTAGCGGCAGATACGCAGTATTTT.

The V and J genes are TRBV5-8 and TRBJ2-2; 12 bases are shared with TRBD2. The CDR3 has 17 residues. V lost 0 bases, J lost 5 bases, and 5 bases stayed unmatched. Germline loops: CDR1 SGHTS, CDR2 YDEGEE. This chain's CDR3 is CASSLGLAGDGTGELFF. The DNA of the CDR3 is TGTGCCAGCAGCTTGGGACTAGCGGGAGATGGAACCGGGGAGCTGTTTTTT.

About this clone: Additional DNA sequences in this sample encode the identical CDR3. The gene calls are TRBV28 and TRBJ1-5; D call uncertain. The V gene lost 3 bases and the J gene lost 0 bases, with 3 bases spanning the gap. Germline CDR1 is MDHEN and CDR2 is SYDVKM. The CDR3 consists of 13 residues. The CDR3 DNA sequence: TGTGCCAGCAGTTTGTATAGCAATCAGCCCCAGCATTTT. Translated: CASSLYSNQPQHF.

The chain's CDR3 is CASSADRGHEQFF. The CDR3 coding sequence is TGTGCCAGCAGCGCGGACAGGGGGCATGAGCAGTTCTTC. The V call is TRBV7-9, the J call TRBJ2-1; 11 bases are shared with TRBD1. CDR1 is SEHNR and CDR2 is FQNEAQ in the germline V gene (reference sequence). J was trimmed by 8 bases and V by 5 bases; bases with no gene match: 2. CDR3 length: 13 amino acids.

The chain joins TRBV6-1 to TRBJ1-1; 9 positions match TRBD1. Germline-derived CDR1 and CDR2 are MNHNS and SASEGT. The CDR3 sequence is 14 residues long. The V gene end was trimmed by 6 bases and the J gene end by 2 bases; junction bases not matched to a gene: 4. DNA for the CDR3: TGTGCCAGCAGGTTACAGGGGGCAAACACTGAAGCTTTCTTT. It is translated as CASRLQGANTEAFF.

The DNA of the CDR3 is TGCGCCAGCAGCCAAGATCGCGCAGGTCGGAATCAGCCCCAGCATTTT. This codes for CASSQDRAGRNQPQHF. This chain connects TRBV4-3 to TRBJ1-5; D call uncertain. Germline loops: CDR1 LGHNA, CDR2 YSLEER. V gave up 0 bases and J gave up 4 bases, with 13 bases separating them. The CDR3 covers 16 residues.

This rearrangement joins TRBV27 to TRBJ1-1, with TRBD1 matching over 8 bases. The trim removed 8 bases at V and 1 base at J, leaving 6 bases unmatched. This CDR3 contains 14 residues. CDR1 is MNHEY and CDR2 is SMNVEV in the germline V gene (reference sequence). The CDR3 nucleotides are TGTGCCAGCCACGGACAGGGCGGGAACACTGAAGCTTTCTTT. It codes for CASHGQGGNTEAFF.

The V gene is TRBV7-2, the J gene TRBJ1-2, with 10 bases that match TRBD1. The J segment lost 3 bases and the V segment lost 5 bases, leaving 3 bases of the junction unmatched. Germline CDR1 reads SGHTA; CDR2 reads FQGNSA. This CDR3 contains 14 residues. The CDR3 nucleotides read TGTGCCAGCAGCCTGGACAGGGGGTACTATGGCTACACCTTC. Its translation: CASSLDRGYYGYTF.

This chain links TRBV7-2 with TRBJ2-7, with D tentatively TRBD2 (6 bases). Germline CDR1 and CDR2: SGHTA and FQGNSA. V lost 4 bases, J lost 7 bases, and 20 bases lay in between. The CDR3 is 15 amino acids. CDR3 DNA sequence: TGTGCCAGCAGCTCCCAAGAACCGGGAGTCGGGGAGCAGTACTTC. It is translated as CASSSQEPGVGEQYF.

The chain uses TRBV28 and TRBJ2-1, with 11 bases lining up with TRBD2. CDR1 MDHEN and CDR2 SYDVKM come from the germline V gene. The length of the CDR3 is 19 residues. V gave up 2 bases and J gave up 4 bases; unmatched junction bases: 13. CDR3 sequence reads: CASSLGTSGPGGLYNEQFF. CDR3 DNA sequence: TGTGCCAGCAGTTTAGGGACTAGCGGTCCCGGAGGGCTATACAATGAGCAGTTCTTC.

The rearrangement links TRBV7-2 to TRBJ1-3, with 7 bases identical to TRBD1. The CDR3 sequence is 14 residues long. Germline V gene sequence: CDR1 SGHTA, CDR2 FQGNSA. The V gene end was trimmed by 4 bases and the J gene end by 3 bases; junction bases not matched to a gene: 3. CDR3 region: CASSYNRGGNTIYF. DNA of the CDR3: TGTGCCAGCAGCTATAACAGGGGTGGAAACACCATATATTTT.

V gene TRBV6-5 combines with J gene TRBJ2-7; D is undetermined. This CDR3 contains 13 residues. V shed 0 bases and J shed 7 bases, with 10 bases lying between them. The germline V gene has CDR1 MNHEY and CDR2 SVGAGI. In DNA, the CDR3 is TGTGCCAGCAGTTACTCGGGCAACTTTGAGCAGTACTTC. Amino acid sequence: CASSYSGNFEQYF.